This T cell receptor beta chain was sequenced in a study of CD8 T cells in Susac syndrome. Findings of the study overall: Peak Susac CD8+ clonal expansion occurred in TEMRA cells and active patients. The authors found fewer than 20 Susac-specific public clones in total CD8+ repertoires and roughly 5 in CD8+ TEMRA repertoires.

V was trimmed by 6 bases and J by 6 bases, leaving 7 bases between them. CDR3 length: 11 residues. In regard to this clonotype: The antigen is not known.

Reverse transcription of roughly 0.5 to 1 ug RNA was carried out with random hexamers. TCRdb redid the calling of the immunoSEQ multiplex PCR reads with MiXCR, one entry per CDR3 protein. The sample consists of approximately 54,000 distinct CDR3 sequences, approximately 95% of them appearing once. The patients with Susac syndrome satisfied recently defined diagnostic criteria for either definite or probable disease. This chain uses TRBV12-3 or TRBV12-4 with TRBJ2-3; TRBD2 might be the D (5 bases). The clonotype was recovered from a human donor with Susac syndrome. Sequencing used CD8+ T cells from PBMCs. The CDR3 loop reads CASRLEDTQYF. DNA of the CDR3: TGTGCCAGCAGACTAGAGGATACGCAGTATTTT.